This TCR beta chain was profiled in a study of blood T cell repertoires in COVID-19. Study at large: There were acute and convalescent COVID-19 samples, and they came from the United States, Italy and Spain. Sample material is recorded as cDNA or gDNA derived from T cells, B-cell-depleted T cells, or PBMCs.

In germline, CDR1 is LNHDA, CDR2 SQIVND (reference sequence). The J segment lost 0 bases and the V segment lost 7 bases, leaving 19 bases of the junction unmatched. The CDR3 runs to 19 residues. In the authors' workflow: The assay estimated nucleated cells by amplifying reference gene primers. Profiling relied on immunoSEQ multiplex PCR, and the TCRdb table lists in-frame clones only, not all of them. D and trimming were read from the DNA, whereas the V and J calls and clone size are those reported in that table. The sample contains around 99,000 clones, 85% to 95% of which appear only once. Sequenced material: peripheral blood. The V gene is TRBV19, the J gene TRBJ1-1, with TRBD1 identical over 8 bases. This clonotype was obtained from a woman aged 25-40 years with acute or convalescent COVID-19. CDR3 nucleotides: TGTGCCAGTACCTTACCGGAGGAACAGGGGGAATTGATGAACACTGAAGCTTTCTTT. Translating it yields CASTLPEEQGELMNTEAFF.